The entry that follows covers one TCR beta chain sequence. Assay: immunoSEQ multiplex PCR; the TCRdb copy retains only in-frame clones and omits some. This sample has 9,500 to 15,000 clones, with roughly 90% found just once. This sample was taken from a study of chemoradiotherapy in HPV16-positive cancers. V was trimmed by 3 bases and J by 1 base, leaving 7 bases between them. The CDR3 has 13 residues. Germline V lookup: CDR1 SGHNT, CDR2 YYREEE (reference sequence). The chain recombines TRBV5-4 with TRBJ2-5; no clear D gene. The clonotype was recovered from a human donor with HPV-associated anogenital cancer. The specimen was blood, collected from a patient who underwent chemoradiotherapy. The CDR3 sequence: CASSSSAQETQYF. CDR3 coding DNA: TGTGCCAGCAGCTCGTCTGCCCAAGAGACCCAGTACTTC.